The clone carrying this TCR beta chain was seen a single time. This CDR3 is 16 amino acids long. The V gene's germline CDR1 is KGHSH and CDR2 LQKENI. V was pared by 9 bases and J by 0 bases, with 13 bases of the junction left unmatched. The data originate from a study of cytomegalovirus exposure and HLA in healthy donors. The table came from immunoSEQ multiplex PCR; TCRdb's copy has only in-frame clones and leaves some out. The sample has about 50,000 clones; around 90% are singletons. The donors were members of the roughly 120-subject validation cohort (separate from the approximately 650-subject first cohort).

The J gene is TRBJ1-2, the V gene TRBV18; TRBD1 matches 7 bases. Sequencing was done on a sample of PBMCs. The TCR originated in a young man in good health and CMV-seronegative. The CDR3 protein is CASSERQGVTNYGYTF. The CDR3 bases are TGTGCCAGTTCTGAAAGGCAGGGGGTCACTAACTATGGCTACACCTTC.